This entry describes one TCR beta chain. The CDR3 has 13 residues. V lost 0 bases to trimming and J lost 5 bases, with 5 bases between them. CDR1 is MNHNS, CDR2 SASEGT, per germline. The sample comes from a study of technical replicates of blood from a few donors. Sequencing was performed with immunoSEQ multiplex PCR; in TCRdb, only in-frame clones are kept and a portion is missing. This table has over 85,000 clones, approximately 95% appearing once. This sequence joins TRBV6-1 and TRBJ1-5; the D is unclear. This clonotype originated in a human donor in good health. The source material was T cells isolated from PBMCs. CDR3 loop: CASSEAAYQPQHF. CDR3 nucleotides: TGTGCCAGCAGTGAAGCAGCCTATCAGCCCCAGCATTTT.